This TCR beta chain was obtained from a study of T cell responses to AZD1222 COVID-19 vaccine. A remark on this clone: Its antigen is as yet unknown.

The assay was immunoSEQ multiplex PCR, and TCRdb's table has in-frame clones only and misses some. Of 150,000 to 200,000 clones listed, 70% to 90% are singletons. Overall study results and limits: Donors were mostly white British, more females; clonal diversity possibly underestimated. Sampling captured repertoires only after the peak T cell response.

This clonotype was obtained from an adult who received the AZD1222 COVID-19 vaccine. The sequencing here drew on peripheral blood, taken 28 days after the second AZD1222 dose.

In DNA, the CDR3 is TGTGCCAGCAGCGCCTACGACAGGGGGCTGGGTGAAAAACTGTTTTTT. This codes for CASSAYDRGLGEKLFF. The chain links TRBV5-4 to TRBJ1-4, with 10 positions matching TRBD1. The V gene end was trimmed by 4 bases and the J gene end by 7 bases; junction bases not matched to a gene: 10. Looked up from germline, CDR1 is SGHNT and CDR2 is YYREEE (reference sequence). This CDR3 contains 16 residues.